The 9 T cell receptor beta chains below were found in one sample sequenced in a study of response to subunit inactivated influenza vaccine. TCRdb itself ran the RT-PCR reads through MiXCR, one entry per CDR3 protein. There are about 570,000 distinct CDR3 sequences in the sample; over 9% occur only once, and approximately 11% lies in the top ten. A further study also used this sample, focusing on T cells expressing NK-cell markers. That paper notes: As the method of synthesis, 5'RACE template switching with UMIs yielded TCR beta cDNA.

Sequenced here: PBMCs from blood, sampled on the day of vaccination. The origin of the receptors is a man in his forties or fifties who received an inactivated influenza vaccine.

In this sample, this clonotype turned up a few times. V usage is TRBV12-3 or TRBV12-4 and J usage is TRBJ1-5; 8 positions match TRBD1. The CDR3 spans 15 residues. V was clipped by 3 bases and J by 6 bases; unmatched bases: 7. CDR3 sequence (DNA): TGTGCCAGCAGTTTTTCAGGGGGCGTTACTCAGCCCCAGCATTTT. It yields the protein CASSFSGGVTQPQHF.

The CDR3 loop is CASSFPRAEQYF. CDR3 nucleotides: TGTGCCAGCAGCTTCCCCAGGGCCGAGCAGTACTTC. The gene calls are TRBV7-9 and TRBJ2-7; D is perhaps TRBD1 (5 bases). The length of the CDR3 is 12 residues. V lost 3 bases, J lost 6 bases, and 9 bases lay in between. CDR1 is SEHNR and CDR2 is FQNEAQ in the germline V gene (reference sequence).

This clonotype was observed a few times. The V call is TRBV11-2, the J call TRBJ2-1; D unclear. Germline CDR1 SGHAT, CDR2 FQNNGV. Trimming removed 0 bases at V and 6 bases at J, with 12 bases between. The CDR3 runs to 15 residues. The CDR3 coding sequence is TGTGCCAGCAGCTTAGAAAGCTGGGGTGGCAATGAGCAGTTCTTC. Its translation: CASSLESWGGNEQFF.

This clonotype has more than one count but fewer than ten. This chain uses TRBV4-3 with TRBJ2-1; TRBD2 matches 11 bases. In germline, CDR1 is LGHNA, CDR2 YSLEER. The CDR3 totals 15 residues. J lost 8 bases, V lost 4 bases, and 7 bases had no gene match. The CDR3 reads CASSPIAGGHYEQFF. In DNA, the CDR3 is TGCGCCAGCAGCCCTATAGCGGGAGGGCACTATGAGCAGTTCTTC.

V usage is TRBV5-1 and J usage is TRBJ2-5, with D perhaps given as TRBD1 or TRBD2 (6 bases each). Germline CDR1 is SGHRS and CDR2 is YFSETQ. The CDR3 length is 13 residues. V was pared by 4 bases and J by 4 bases, with 11 bases between. The CDR3 region is CASSVGGPETQYF. CDR3 nucleotides: TGCGCCAGCAGCGTAGGGGGGCCAGAGACCCAGTACTTC.

This clonotype has more than one count but fewer than ten. The genes are TRBV7-9 and TRBJ2-7; 7 bases align to TRBD2. V gave up 5 bases and J gave up 3 bases; unmatched junction bases: 10. Germline V gives CDR1 SEHNR, CDR2 FQNEAQ (reference sequence). CDR3 length equals 15 residues. The CDR3 DNA sequence: TGTGCCAGCAGCCCCCCCGGGGGGAATAGCTACGAGCAGTACTTC. Encoded protein: CASSPPGGNSYEQYF.

In this sample, this clonotype turned up a few times. The genes are TRBV7-2 and TRBJ2-7; 9 bases agree with TRBD2. The CDR3 extends over 16 amino acids. V lost 1 base and J lost 7; bases outside the gene matches: 11. Germline V gene data show CDR1 as SGHTA and CDR2 as FQGNSA. CDR3 sequence reads: CASSLVPAGGIGEQYF. The CDR3 DNA follows: TGTGCCAGCAGCTTAGTACCAGCGGGGGGCATCGGGGAGCAGTACTTC.

This clonotype was counted between two and nine times. V usage is TRBV20-1 and J usage is TRBJ2-3, with 10 bases fitting TRBD1. The germline CDR1 and CDR2 sequences are DFQATT and SNEGSKA (reference sequence). V lost 1 base to trimming and J lost 1 base; unmatched junction nucleotides: 5. This CDR3 contains 16 residues. The CDR3 DNA reads TGCAGTGCTAGAGGGGGACAGGGGAGCCGCACAGATACGCAGTATTTT. Translated: CSARGGQGSRTDTQYF.

V and J are TRBV10-3 and TRBJ1-5, with D maybe TRBD1 (5 bases). The CDR3 sequence is 17 residues long. Germline values: CDR1 ENHRY, CDR2 SYGVKD. The V gene lost 2 bases and the J gene lost 2 bases, with 16 bases spanning the gap. The CDR3 DNA reads TGTGCCATCAGTGAGGCGGGTGTTGGCAGGGGCAATCAGCCCCAGCATTTT. It is translated as CAISEAGVGRGNQPQHF.